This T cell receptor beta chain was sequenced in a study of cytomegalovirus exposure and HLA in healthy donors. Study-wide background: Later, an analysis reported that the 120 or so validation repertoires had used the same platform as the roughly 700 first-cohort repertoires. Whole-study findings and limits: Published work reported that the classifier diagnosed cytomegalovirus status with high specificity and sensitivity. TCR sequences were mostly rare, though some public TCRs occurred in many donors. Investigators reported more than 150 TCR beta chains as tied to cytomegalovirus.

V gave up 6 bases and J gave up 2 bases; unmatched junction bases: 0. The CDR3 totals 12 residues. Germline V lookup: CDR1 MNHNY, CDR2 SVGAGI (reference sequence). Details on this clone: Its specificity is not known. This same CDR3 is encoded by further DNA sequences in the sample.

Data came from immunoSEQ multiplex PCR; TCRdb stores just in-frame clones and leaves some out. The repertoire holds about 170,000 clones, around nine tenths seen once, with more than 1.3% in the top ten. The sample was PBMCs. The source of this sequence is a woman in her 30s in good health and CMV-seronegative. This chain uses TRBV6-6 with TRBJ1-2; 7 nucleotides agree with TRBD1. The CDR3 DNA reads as TGTGCCAGCAGACAGGGGAACTATGGCTACACCTTC. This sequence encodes CASRQGNYGYTF.